The clone carrying this TCR beta chain was recorded many times. What it recognizes is unknown. This record belongs to a study of T cells after yellow fever vaccination. General study findings and limits: In post-booster samples, most primary-vaccination clones reappeared (under 98% CD4, 75% to 90% CD8). Compared with primary, the secondary response was weaker and peaked at day 5, not 15.

UMIs were added to TCR cDNA along with a universal primer site when it was made by 5'RACE template switching. TCRdb ran MiXCR on the 5' RACE reads and lists one entry per CDR3 protein. The table shows about 340,000 distinct CDR3 sequences, with 8.5% to 10% occurring only once. V shed 3 bases and J shed 5 bases, with 5 bases lying between them. The CDR3 covers 11 residues. From germline, CDR1 is SGHVS and CDR2 FQNEAQ. This sequence was found in a man in his late teens or twenties who received the YFV17D yellow fever vaccine. The specimen was PBMCs, collected on the day of the first yellow fever vaccination. The chain joins TRBV7-8 to TRBJ2-7, with unresolved D. The CDR3 sequence: CASSLANEQYV. CDR3 sequence (DNA): TGTGCCAGCAGCTTGGCAAACGAGCAGTACGTC.